The sequence of this TCR beta chain was determined in a study of T cell clonality in common variable immunodeficiency. Study outcomes and limitations: Fewer deletions and N-nucleotide insertions were reportedly seen in common variable immunodeficiency TCR beta sequences.

Only in-frame clones appear in the TCRdb table, and some are missing; sequencing was by immunoSEQ multiplex PCR. There are some 34,000 clones in the sample, none observed a single time. As regards this clone: What it binds is unknown.

This TCR came from a human donor with common variable immunodeficiency. The sequencing input was peripheral blood mononuclear cells.

CDR3 bases read: TGTGCCAGCAGCTTCTCAGGGGCTAATCAGCCC. Translating gives CASSFSGANQP. In full, the CDR3 reads CASSFSGANQPQHF. J is TRBJ1-5 and V is TRBV7-9, with a possible D match to TRBD1 (6 bases). The read halts 3 residues ahead of the CDR3 end, with the missing end drawn from the germline J gene. The V end was cut by 3 bases, the J end by 4 bases, with 10 bases between. Germline CDR1 reads SEHNR; CDR2 reads FQNEAQ (reference sequence). The CDR3 runs to 14 residues.